These T cell receptor beta chains were read from a single sample in a study of cytomegalovirus exposure and HLA in healthy donors. Profiling relied on immunoSEQ multiplex PCR, and the TCRdb table lists in-frame clones only, not all of them. The table includes approximately 160,000 clones, roughly 96% detected once. The source material was PBMCs. The receptors originated from a woman aged 18-35 years in good health and CMV-seronegative. The CDR3 runs from the conserved cysteine through the conserved F or W. The order of the fields is V gene, D gene, clone size, J gene, CDR3 length, CDR3 DNA, CDR3 protein. The D gene is left open where the match is weak. A clone size is listed for some rows: how often the clone was seen (once, few, many), or a class if it is expanded.

V gene: TRBV2; D gene: TRBD1; clone size: NA; J gene: TRBJ1-3; CDR3 length: 16; CDR3 DNA: TGTGCCAGCAGCATAACCGGGACAGGGGGCTTGAACACCATATATTTT; CDR3 protein: CASSITGTGGLNTIYF
V gene: TRBV19; D gene: TRBD1; clone size: NA; J gene: TRBJ2-2; CDR3 length: 15; CDR3 DNA: TGTGCCACGACGACCCTACAGGGGATTACCGGGGAGCTGTTTTTT; CDR3 protein: CATTTLQGITGELFF
V gene: TRBV5-1; D gene: TRBD1; clone size: once; J gene: TRBJ2-7; CDR3 length: 13; CDR3 DNA: TGCGCCAGCAGCCGACAGGGGAGTGACGAGCAGTACTTC; CDR3 protein: CASSRQGSDEQYF
V gene: TRBV27; D gene: NA; clone size: NA; J gene: TRBJ2-3; CDR3 length: 13; CDR3 DNA: TGTGCCAGCAGTTTATCGGCCCCAGATACGCAGTATTTT; CDR3 protein: CASSLSAPDTQYF
V gene: TRBV4-2; D gene: NA; clone size: once; J gene: TRBJ2-3; CDR3 length: 16; CDR3 DNA: TGTGCCAGCAGCCAACTTGACAGGTCTGGCACAGATACGCAGTATTTT; CDR3 protein: CASSQLDRSGTDTQYF
V gene: TRBV4-3; D gene: TRBD2; clone size: NA; J gene: TRBJ2-5; CDR3 length: 13; CDR3 DNA: TGCGCCAGCAGCGGCGGGACGGGGGGGACCCAGTACTTC; CDR3 protein: CASSGGTGGTQYF
V gene: TRBV7-9; D gene: TRBD1; clone size: NA; J gene: TRBJ1-2; CDR3 length: 14; CDR3 DNA: TGTGCCAGCAGCTCCCTGCTAGGGGGACAGGACTACACCTTC; CDR3 protein: CASSSLLGGQDYTF
V gene: TRBV7-9; D gene: TRBD1; clone size: NA; J gene: TRBJ1-5; CDR3 length: 14; CDR3 DNA: TGTGCCAGCAGCGCGACAGGGCGCAATCAGCCCCAGCATTTT; CDR3 protein: CASSATGRNQPQHF
V gene: TRBV30; D gene: NA; clone size: NA; J gene: TRBJ1-2; CDR3 length: 14; CDR3 DNA: TGTGCCTGGAGAGCAGGCCCCCGGTTATGGGGCTACACCTTC; CDR3 protein: CAWRAGPRLWGYTF
V gene: TRBV4-2; D gene: NA; clone size: NA; J gene: TRBJ2-2; CDR3 length: 14; CDR3 DNA: TGTGCCAGCAGCCAAGACGGAGCGGACCGGGAGCTGTTTTTT; CDR3 protein: CASSQDGADRELFF
V gene: TRBV21-1; D gene: NA; clone size: once; J gene: TRBJ2-5; CDR3 length: 15; CDR3 DNA: TGTGCCAGCAGCAGACTGGACAGGGGGCAAGAGACCCAGTACTTC; CDR3 protein: CASSRLDRGQETQYF
V gene: TRBV5-4; D gene: TRBD2; clone size: once; J gene: TRBJ2-3; CDR3 length: 18; CDR3 DNA: TGTGCCAGCAGCTTGGATTCTAGCGGGGGGGTGAGCACAGATACGCAGTATTTT; CDR3 protein: CASSLDSSGGVSTDTQYF
V gene: TRBV27; D gene: NA; clone size: NA; J gene: TRBJ1-1; CDR3 length: 13; CDR3 DNA: TGTGCCAGCAGTTCCACAGAGAACACTGAAGCTTTCTTT; CDR3 protein: CASSSTENTEAFF
V gene: TRBV5-1; D gene: NA; clone size: NA; J gene: TRBJ2-3; CDR3 length: 14; CDR3 DNA: TGCGCCAGCAGCTTGGGTGGCATGACAGATACGCAGTATTTT; CDR3 protein: CASSLGGMTDTQYF
V gene: TRBV15; D gene: TRBD1; clone size: NA; J gene: TRBJ1-1; CDR3 length: 18; CDR3 DNA: TGTGCCACCAGCAGAGATCGGATACAGGGGGCTATGGGGACTGAAGCTTTCTTT; CDR3 protein: CATSRDRIQGAMGTEAFF
V gene: TRBV5-4; D gene: NA; clone size: NA; J gene: TRBJ1-2; CDR3 length: 19; CDR3 DNA: TGTGCCAGCAGCTTGGAGGGGGGGGGACGGATGAATTGGGACTATGGCTACACCTTC; CDR3 protein: CASSLEGGGRMNWDYGYTF